This TCR beta chain was captured in a study of blood T cells in healthy people across ages. Using a J-beta primer mix together with a sample-barcoded 5' primer, a second PCR was run for about 6 to 12 cycles. TCRdb re-derived calls from the 5' RACE reads in MiXCR, one entry per CDR3 protein. Seen here are about a million distinct CDR3 sequences, roughly 51% observed once, and the top ten hold roughly a fifth. The V and J ends lost 3 bases and 0 bases respectively, with 6 bases between them. The CDR3 totals 14 residues. Germline CDR1 and CDR2: MDHEN and SYDVKM. Study-wide findings and caveats: Among T cells, TCR beta diversity per million cells dropped roughly linearly as age rose.

Turning to this clonotype: The target antigen is unknown.

PBMCs, at least 7 million per sample, were isolated. The chain is built from TRBV28 and TRBJ1-5; unclear D gene. This TCR was recovered from a woman in her sixties or seventies in good health. Sequenced sample: blood. The CDR3 here is CASSFFYSNQPQHF. CDR3 in DNA: TGTGCCAGCAGTTTTTTCTATAGCAATCAGCCCCAGCATTTT.